These 20 T cell receptor beta chains originate from one sample sequenced in a study of T cells in localized non-small cell lung cancer. Using immunoSEQ multiplex PCR, the repertoire was profiled, and TCRdb retains in-frame clones only, with some absent. The sample contains roughly 1,200 clones, around 23% of which appear only once. Material: normal lung tissue next to the tumor, obtained before any cancer treatment. The receptor source for this set is an older male donor with stage I lung adenocarcinoma.

The chain has TRBV29-1 and TRBJ1-1; 7 nucleotides match TRBD1. This CDR3 has 14 amino acids. CDR1 and CDR2 from the germline V gene are SQVTM and ANQGSEA. V lost 3 bases and J lost 5; bases outside the gene matches: 9. Here the CDR3 reads CSVEWTGSGTEAFF. In nucleotides, the CDR3 is TGCAGCGTTGAGTGGACAGGATCGGGTACTGAAGCTTTCTTT.

This clone was observed a handful of times. The CDR3 coding sequence is TGTGCCAGCAGCCCCCTTTTACTAGCGGGAGGCCTTAATGAGCAGTTCTTC. Translated: CASSPLLLAGGLNEQFF. The chain carries TRBV11-3 and TRBJ2-1; 12 bases fit TRBD2. The CDR3 contains 17 residues. V lost 5 bases and J lost 7; bases outside the gene matches: 12. The germline V gene encodes CDR1 SGHNT and CDR2 YENEEA.

This clone was detected once. The chain employs TRBV25-1 and TRBJ2-7; TRBD1 aligns across 7 bases. Germline V CDR1 and CDR2: MGHDK, SYGVNS. CDR3 length equals 14 residues. V lost 4 bases to trimming and J lost 4 bases; unmatched junction nucleotides: 7. The CDR3 protein is CASSVSNRGYEQYF. The CDR3 coding sequence is TGTGCCAGCAGTGTATCCAACAGGGGTTACGAGCAGTACTTC.

This clone was recorded a few times. The V and J genes are TRBV10-3 and TRBJ2-7, with D unclear. The length of the CDR3 is 12 residues. The germline V gene has CDR1 ENHRY and CDR2 SYGVKD. Trimming took off 2 bases at V and 1 base at J, with 3 bases between the two ends. Written as DNA, the CDR3 is TGTGCCATCAGTGAGGCTTCCTACGAGCAGTACTTC. Its translation is CAISEASYEQYF.

J is TRBJ2-7 and V is TRBV6-8; D is unresolved. Germline values: CDR1 MNHGY, CDR2 SAAAGT. CDR3 size: 12 residues. Trimming removed 7 bases at V and 1 base at J, with 8 bases between. The DNA of the CDR3 is TGTGCCAGCACTCGCAGTTCCTACGAGCAGTACTTC. Its translation: CASTRSSYEQYF.

This clone appeared a few times. V usage is TRBV6-8 and J usage is TRBJ2-3; D is tentatively TRBD1 or TRBD2 (5 bases each). V gave up 6 bases and J gave up 0 bases, with 13 bases separating them. The germline gives CDR1 MNHGY, CDR2 SAAAGT. This CDR3 is 15 amino acids long. The CDR3 is CASRRRDRSTDTQYF. In DNA form, the CDR3 reads TGTGCCAGCAGGAGACGGGACCGAAGCACAGATACGCAGTATTTT.

This chain connects TRBV11-3 to TRBJ2-7; 8 nucleotides agree with TRBD1. Per the germline V gene, CDR1 is SGHNT and CDR2 is YENEEA. There are 14 residues in the CDR3. V was clipped by 5 bases and J by 5 bases; unmatched bases: 8. CDR3 bases: TGTGCCAGCAGCGCTCGGACAGGGCAGCACGAGCAGTACTTC. It is translated as CASSARTGQHEQYF.

Sample share makes this clone medium-sized (0.01 to 0.1%). This chain uses TRBV6-8 with TRBJ1-1; TRBD1 agrees at 9 bases. CDR1 is MNHGY and CDR2 is SAAAGT in the germline V gene. The CDR3 sequence is 14 residues long. V gave up 10 bases and J gave up 7 bases; unmatched junction bases: 13. The CDR3 sequence is CAIREQGAGGEAFF. The CDR3 bases are TGTGCCATCAGGGAACAGGGGGCAGGAGGTGAAGCTTTCTTT.

The V call is TRBV9, the J call TRBJ1-1; 12 bases align to TRBD1. Germline assignment: CDR1 SGDLS and CDR2 YYNGEE. This CDR3 has 17 amino acids. The junction had 3 bases not matched to a gene; V was cut back by 0 bases and J by 0 bases. CDR3 protein: CASSVGGTGGLNTEAFF. CDR3 in DNA: TGTGCCAGCAGCGTAGGTGGGACAGGGGGCTTGAACACTGAAGCTTTCTTT.

This clone has only a few counts. The chain couples TRBV27 to TRBJ2-4, with 10 bases lining up with TRBD2. V lost 6 bases and J lost 16; bases outside the gene matches: 15. Germline-derived CDR1 and CDR2 are MNHEY and SMNVEV (reference sequence). The CDR3 consists of 14 residues. This CDR3 is CASSPPLAGKEVYF. Written as DNA, the CDR3 is TGTGCCAGCAGCCCCCCACTAGCGGGGAAGGAGGTATACTTC.

The sample holds a few counts of this clone. The chain employs TRBV6-8 and TRBJ2-7; 10 bases match TRBD1. The V gene end was trimmed by 6 bases and the J gene end by 5 bases; junction bases not matched to a gene: 7. This CDR3 contains 14 residues. Germline CDR1 and CDR2: MNHGY and SAAAGT. CDR3 sequence: CASSYGQGVNEQYF. CDR3 DNA sequence: TGTGCCAGCAGCTACGGACAGGGGGTTAACGAGCAGTACTTC.

This clone ranks as large. The chain's CDR3 is CASSPTGLSYNEQFF. CDR3 DNA sequence: TGTGCCAGCAGCCCGACAGGGCTTTCCTACAATGAGCAGTTCTTC. The chain couples TRBV11-3 to TRBJ2-1, with 7 bases matching TRBD1. CDR1 is SGHNT and CDR2 is YENEEA in the germline V gene. V dropped 5 bases and J dropped 1; count of bases not matched to a gene: 5. The CDR3 extends over 15 amino acids.

This chain uses TRBV30 with TRBJ1-1; D is perhaps TRBD1 (5 bases). CDR3 length equals 14 residues. V dropped 3 bases and J dropped 1 base, with 12 bases sitting between them. Germline lookup yields CDR1 GTSNPN and CDR2 SVGIG (reference sequence). The CDR3 region is CAWSRQSPNTEAFF. CDR3 coding DNA: TGTGCCTGGAGCCGACAGTCCCCGAACACTGAAGCTTTCTTT.

This clone occurred a few times. The chain links TRBV19 to TRBJ2-2; D unclear. The CDR3 covers 14 residues. Trimming removed 3 bases from V and 1 base from J, with 6 bases in between. Germline loops: CDR1 LNHDA, CDR2 SQIVND (reference sequence). The CDR3 spells CASSMAVNTGELFF. CDR3 nucleotide sequence: TGTGCCAGTAGTATGGCGGTGAACACCGGGGAGCTGTTTTTT. The variable domain in full, completed from reference TRBV19 and TRBJ2-2, reads DGGITQSPKYLFRKEGQNVTLSCEQNLNHDAMYWYRQDPGQGLRLIYYSQIVNDFQKGDIAEGYSVSREKKESFPLTVTSAQKNPTAFYLCASSMAVNTGELFFGEGSRLTVL.

V gene TRBV6-8 combines with J gene TRBJ1-5; possible D gene TRBD1, 6 bases. The V gene lost 5 bases and the J gene lost 0 bases, with 14 bases spanning the gap. The CDR3 sequence is 16 residues long. Germline CDR1 is MNHGY and CDR2 is SAAAGT. CDR3 amino acids: CASSLRRTVSNQPQHF. DNA of the CDR3: TGTGCCAGCAGTCTACGCCGGACAGTTAGCAATCAGCCCCAGCATTTT.

V usage is TRBV11-3 and J usage is TRBJ1-3; 7 bases line up with TRBD1. V trimming: 6 bases; J trimming: 2 bases; junction bases outside the gene matches: 4. This CDR3 has 14 residues. The germline gives CDR1 SGHNT, CDR2 YENEEA. Here the CDR3 reads CASRRDRAGNTIYF. Here the CDR3 DNA reads TGTGCCAGCAGGAGAGACAGGGCTGGAAACACCATATATTTT.

V gene TRBV6-7 combines with J gene TRBJ2-7, with D hard to call. TRBV6-7 is sorted into the ORF group, with uncertain function. The CDR3 contains 16 residues. Trimming shortened V by 6 bases and J by 1 base, and 19 bases separated the two germline ends. As DNA, the CDR3 is TGTGCCAGCAGGTTCTTGGGTCGCGCCTATTCCTACGAGCAGTACTTC. This codes for CASRFLGRAYSYEQYF.

This clone was seen a single time. The rearrangement joins TRBV19 to TRBJ2-3, with TRBD1 as a possible D gene (5 bases). Per the germline V gene, CDR1 is LNHDA and CDR2 is SQIVND (reference sequence). The V and J ends lost 5 bases and 1 base respectively, with 16 bases between them. CDR3 length: 16 amino acids. As DNA, the CDR3 is TGTGCCAGTAGTCCGACAGTGGGAATAGGCACAGATACGCAGTATTTT. Its translation: CASSPTVGIGTDTQYF.

This clone was observed a handful of times. The gene calls are TRBV30 and TRBJ1-1; D gene ambiguous. Trimming left V 4 bases short and J 1 base short, with 10 bases between. This CDR3 is built from 13 residues. Germline loops: CDR1 GTSNPN, CDR2 SVGIG (reference sequence). The CDR3 DNA sequence: TGTGCCTGGAATCCAGCTGGGAACACTGAAGCTTTCTTT. Protein: CAWNPAGNTEAFF.

In this sample, this clone turned up a few times. The chain is built from TRBV1 and TRBJ2-6. TRBV1 is a pseudogene locus. This CDR3 spans 16 amino acids. Here the CDR3 reads CASSQDRSSGANVLTF. DNA for the CDR3: TGCGCCAGCAGCCAAGACAGGAGCTCTGGGGCCAACGTCCTGACTTTC.